This record concerns one T cell receptor beta chain sequence. Its antigen is not identified. The whole isolated RNA underwent reverse transcription, so sequencing captured expressed TCRB transcripts. Here immunoSEQ multiplex PCR was the method, and the copy in TCRdb shows in-frame clones only, minus some. The sample has roughly 300,000 clones, approximately 14% seen once. This sample is part of a study of beta chain features in type 1 diabetes. Regarding the study as a whole: TCRB CDR3 length was moderately but significantly reduced in all four CD4+ subsets of Type 1 diabetes patients.

Looked up from germline, CDR1 is MDHEN and CDR2 is SYDVKM. The CDR3 runs to 12 residues. V lost 3 bases, J lost 11 bases, and 13 bases lay in between. Material: naive CD4+ T cells from blood. The receptor's source is a man aged 25 to 45 with type 1 diabetes. The rearrangement joins TRBV28 to TRBJ1-1, with D hard to call. CDR3 DNA sequence: TGTGCCAGCAGTTTTCTTCTGGGAGAGGCTTTCTTT. This translates into CASSFLLGEAFF.